A single sample is the source of the 19 T cell receptor beta chains below, sequenced in a study of radiation and T cells in renal cell carcinoma. Time point specified: baseline pretreatment blood. Treatment given: 15 Gy SBRT to primary tumor, nephrectomy 4 weeks later. TCRdb keeps only in-frame clones here, not all; method: immunoSEQ multiplex PCR. The sample holds roughly 120,000 clones, around 80% seen once. The starting material was blood, obtained from a patient whose treatment included radiotherapy and nephrectomy. All receptors derive from a woman aged 55-70 years with renal cell carcinoma.

The chain joins TRBV6-5 to TRBJ1-1, with 7 nucleotides matching TRBD1. Germline CDR1 is MNHEY and CDR2 is SVGAGI. The CDR3 has 12 residues. V was pared by 8 bases and J by 11 bases, with 11 bases of the junction left unmatched. The CDR3 nucleotides read TGTGCCAGCCGTGGGGACAGCTTACGCGCTTTCTTT. Amino acids: CASRGDSLRAFF.

This chain links TRBV27 with TRBJ1-5; TRBD1 matches 8 bases. Looked up from germline, CDR1 is MNHEY and CDR2 is SMNVEV (reference sequence). The length of the CDR3 is 14 residues. Trimming at V came to 3 bases and at J to 5 bases, leaving 3 bases not matched to a gene. In nucleotides, the CDR3 is TGTGCCAGCAGTTTTCAGGGGGCGGATCAGCCCCAGCATTTT. Its translation: CASSFQGADQPQHF.

This clone was recorded only once. V and J are TRBV5-5 and TRBJ1-2; 7 bases match TRBD1. Looked up from germline, CDR1 is SGHKS and CDR2 is YYEKEE (reference sequence). This CDR3 comprises 14 residues. The V segment lost 4 bases and the J segment 5 bases; nucleotides outside the gene matches: 8. CDR3 region: CASSHRDSFYGYTF. The CDR3 coding sequence is TGTGCCAGCAGCCACCGGGACAGCTTTTATGGCTACACCTTC.

This rearrangement joins TRBV4-1 to TRBJ2-2; the D is unclear. The germline V gene has CDR1 MGHRA and CDR2 YSYEKL. The CDR3 contains 14 residues. V was clipped by 4 bases and J by 2 bases, with 8 bases between them. DNA of the CDR3: TGCGCCAGCAGCCTCGGACCCAACACCGGGGAGCTGTTTTTT. It encodes CASSLGPNTGELFF.

This clone was picked up a small number of times. This chain joins TRBV9 and TRBJ2-1; possible D gene TRBD2, 5 bases. There are 15 residues in the CDR3. CDR1 is SGDLS and CDR2 is YYNGEE in the germline V gene. Trimming left V 2 bases short and J 7 bases short, with 16 bases between. The CDR3 reads CASSVSSEGWNEQFF. The CDR3 DNA follows: TGTGCCAGCAGCGTTAGTAGTGAGGGTTGGAATGAGCAGTTCTTC.

This clone turned up a few times. The rearrangement joins TRBV5-1 to TRBJ1-1, with a weak D call TRBD1 (6 bases). The CDR3 runs 13 residues. CDR1 SGHRS and CDR2 YFSETQ come from the germline V gene. V was shortened by 4 bases and J by 1 base, with 8 bases between the two germline ends. This chain's CDR3 is CASSPGQNTEAFF. CDR3 bases: TGCGCCAGCAGCCCGGGACAGAACACTGAAGCTTTCTTT.

The chain combines TRBV9 with TRBJ2-3; no reliable D call. CDR1 and CDR2 (germline): SGDLS, YYNGEE. The length of the CDR3 is 12 residues. The ends were cut back, 0 bases at V and 4 bases at J, with 3 bases in the middle. CDR3 amino acids: CASSVGADTQYF. The CDR3 bases are TGTGCCAGCAGCGTAGGGGCAGATACGCAGTATTTT.

This clone was observed once. This chain joins TRBV4-1 and TRBJ1-1, with D perhaps TRBD1 (6 bases). The CDR3 is made up of 14 amino acids. V lost 3 bases and J 4 bases, leaving 12 bases between the germline ends. Germline assignment: CDR1 MGHRA and CDR2 YSYEKL. The DNA for the CDR3 is TGCGCCAGCAGCCATACAGGGTCGGGCACTGAAGCTTTCTTT. Its translation: CASSHTGSGTEAFF.

The CDR3 DNA reads TGCAGCGTTGAAACTAGCGGGAGAAGAGAGACCCAGTACTTC. This gives the protein CSVETSGRRETQYF. This chain connects TRBV29-1 to TRBJ2-5; 11 bases align to TRBD2. The CDR3 runs to 14 residues. Unmatched junction bases numbered 3, after V lost 2 bases and J lost 4 bases. Germline V gives CDR1 SQVTM, CDR2 ANQGSEA.

The V and J genes are TRBV7-8 and TRBJ1-2, with 9 bases that match TRBD1. J gave up 6 bases and V 0 bases, and 8 bases lay outside the gene matches. From germline, CDR1 is SGHVS and CDR2 FQNEAQ. The CDR3 is made up of 16 amino acids. CDR3 coding DNA: TGTGCCAGCAGCTTAGCCTTGCCGGGACAGGGCCATGGCTACACCTTC. Protein sequence: CASSLALPGQGHGYTF.

The chain couples TRBV6-1 to TRBJ1-2; no reliable D call. Germline assignment: CDR1 MNHNS and CDR2 SASEGT. This CDR3 has 14 residues. Between the trimmed V and J ends, which lost 1 base and 4 bases, there was a span of 10 bases. In DNA, the CDR3 is TGTGCCAGCAGTGAAGGTATGGGAGTCTATGGCTACACCTTC. Its translation is CASSEGMGVYGYTF.

The V and J genes are TRBV29-1 and TRBJ2-7; 8 bases are a match to TRBD2. This CDR3 has 13 amino acids. Germline trimming cut 4 bases from V and 6 bases from J; bases unmatched to any gene: 8. Germline V lookup: CDR1 SQVTM, CDR2 ANQGSEA. As DNA, the CDR3 is TGCAGCGTTGTTCCGGGACTAGTAGCCGAGCAGTACTTC. Translation: CSVVPGLVAEQYF.

The chain links TRBV5-1 to TRBJ2-5; 10 bases match TRBD1. Trimming at V came to 4 bases and at J to 3 bases, leaving 3 bases not matched to a gene. Germline V lookup: CDR1 SGHRS, CDR2 YFSETQ. The length of the CDR3 is 14 residues. CDR3 coding DNA: TGCGCCAGCAGCCAGACAGGGGGCGAAGAGACCCAGTACTTC. Protein product: CASSQTGGEETQYF. The full variable domain, completed using reference TRBV5-1 and TRBJ2-5, is KAGVTQTPRYLIKTRGQQVTLSCSPISGHRSVSWYQQTPGQGLQFLFEYFSETQRNKGNFPGRFSGRQFSNSRSEMNVSTLELGDSALYLCASSQTGGEETQYFGPGTRLLVL.

V is TRBV5-1 and J is TRBJ1-2; D gene uncertain. The V gene lost 0 bases and the J gene lost 8 bases, with 14 bases spanning the gap. The CDR3 is 14 residues long. Germline lookup yields CDR1 SGHRS and CDR2 YFSETQ. CDR3 sequence reads: CASSLAGAPAGYTF. In DNA, the CDR3 is TGCGCCAGCAGCTTGGCCGGAGCTCCGGCCGGCTACACCTTC.

The chain is built from TRBV19 and TRBJ2-6; perhaps TRBD1 as D (5 bases). CDR1 and CDR2 (germline): LNHDA, SQIVND (reference sequence). The CDR3 covers 14 residues. Trimming pared 6 bases from V and 7 bases from J, leaving 13 bases between. The CDR3 here is CASRVQGAANVLTF. The CDR3 DNA sequence: TGTGCCAGTAGGGTACAAGGGGCTGCCAACGTCCTGACTTTC.

This clone was counted once. The chain combines TRBV5-1 with TRBJ2-7; perhaps D is TRBD1 or TRBD2 (5 bases each). V lost 4 bases and J lost 4, with 12 bases in between. Germline values: CDR1 SGHRS, CDR2 YFSETQ. This CDR3 region has 13 residues. Here the CDR3 reads CASSRDQPYEQYF. CDR3 nucleotide sequence: TGCGCCAGCAGCCGGGACCAACCTTACGAGCAGTACTTC.

The V call is TRBV6-1, the J call TRBJ2-7; D gene uncertain. Between the trimmed V and J ends, which lost 2 bases and 7 bases, there was a span of 3 bases. CDR1 MNHNS and CDR2 SASEGT come from the germline V gene. The CDR3 has 10 amino acids. CDR3 in amino acids: CASSEWEQYF. The DNA for the CDR3 is TGTGCCAGCAGTGAATGGGAGCAGTACTTC.

V gene TRBV28 combines with J gene TRBJ2-7; 8 bases line up with TRBD1. J gave up 2 bases and V 6 bases, and 9 bases lay outside the gene matches. CDR1 and CDR2 from the germline V gene are MDHEN and SYDVKM. The CDR3 covers 15 residues. CDR3 amino acids: CASSYRDRHTYEQYF. The CDR3 nucleotides read TGTGCCAGCAGCTACCGGGACAGGCACACCTACGAGCAGTACTTC.

The rearrangement links TRBV18 to TRBJ1-5; D perhaps matches TRBD1 (5 bases). Trimming stripped 5 bases from V and 0 bases from J, with 14 bases between. Germline V gene sequence: CDR1 KGHSH, CDR2 LQKENI. The CDR3 is 16 residues long. CDR3 nucleotide sequence: TGTGCCAGCTCAATATCCGGGACCCATAGCAATCAGCCCCAGCATTTT. Its translation is CASSISGTHSNQPQHF.